This T cell receptor (beta chain) came from a study of neurological immune-mediated disorders. Findings of the study overall: Subjects shared no identical expanded-clone CDR3 amino acid sequences, suggesting private TCR-beta repertoires in all groups.

This clonotype was seen repeatedly, ten times or more. Its cognate antigen is unknown. The cDNA was synthesized by means of template-switch 5'RACE, which was carried out with 10-nucleotide random UMIs. The output of every sequencing run exceeded 190 million TCR-beta sequences, derived from 15-18 subjects. TCRdb called the 5' RACE reads again in MiXCR, with one record for every CDR3 protein. In the table there are about 59,000 distinct CDR3 sequences, 10% to 15% of which are singletons. Trimming removed 6 bases at V and 6 bases at J, with 14 bases between. The germline V gene encodes CDR1 SQVTM and CDR2 ANQGSEA. The CDR3 loop spans 12 amino acids.

What was sequenced was PBMCs. This receptor was taken from a woman aged 55-75 years with HTLV-1-associated myelopathy (HAM/TSP). V is TRBV29-1 and J is TRBJ1-2; D is possibly TRBD1 (5 bases). CDR3 coding DNA: TGCAGCGTACCCGGGACCAGAGATGGCTACACCTTC. It encodes CSVPGTRDGYTF.